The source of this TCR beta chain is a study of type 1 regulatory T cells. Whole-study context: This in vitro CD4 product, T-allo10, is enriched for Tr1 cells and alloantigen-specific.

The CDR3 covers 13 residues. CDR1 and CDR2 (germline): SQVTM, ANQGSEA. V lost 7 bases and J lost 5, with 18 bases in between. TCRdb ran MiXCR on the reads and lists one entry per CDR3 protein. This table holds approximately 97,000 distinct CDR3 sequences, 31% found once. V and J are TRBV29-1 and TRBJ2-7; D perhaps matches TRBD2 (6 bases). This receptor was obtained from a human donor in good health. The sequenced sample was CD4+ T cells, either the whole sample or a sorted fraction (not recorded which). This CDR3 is CSATRVGGNEQYF. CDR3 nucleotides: TGCAGCGCCACACGGGTAGGCGGGAACGAGCAGTACTTC.